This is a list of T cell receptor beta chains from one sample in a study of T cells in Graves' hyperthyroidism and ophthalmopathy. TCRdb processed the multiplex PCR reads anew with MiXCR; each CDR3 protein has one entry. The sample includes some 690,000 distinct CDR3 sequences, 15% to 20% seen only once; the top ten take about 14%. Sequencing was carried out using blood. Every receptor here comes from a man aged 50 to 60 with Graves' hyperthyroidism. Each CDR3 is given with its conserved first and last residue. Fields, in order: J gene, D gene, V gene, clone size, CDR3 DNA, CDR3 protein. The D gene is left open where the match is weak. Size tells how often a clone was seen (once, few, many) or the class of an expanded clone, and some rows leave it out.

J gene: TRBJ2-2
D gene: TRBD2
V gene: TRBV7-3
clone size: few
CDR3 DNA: TGTGCCAGCAGCTCCCCCGAAGCGGGAGCCGATACCGGGGAGCTGTTTTTT
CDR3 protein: CASSSPEAGADTGELFF

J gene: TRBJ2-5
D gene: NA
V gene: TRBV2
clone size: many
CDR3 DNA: TGTGCCAGCAGTCCAGTCAGGGAAGAGACCCAGTACTTC
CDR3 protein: CASSPVREETQYF

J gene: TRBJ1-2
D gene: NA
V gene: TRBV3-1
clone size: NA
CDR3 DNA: TGTGCCAGCAGCCCACGGACAGCCGCCTATGGCTACACCTTC
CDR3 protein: CASSPRTAAYGYTF

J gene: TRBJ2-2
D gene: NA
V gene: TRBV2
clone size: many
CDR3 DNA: TGTGCCAGCAGTGAAGGGGGTGTGAGGGGACGAACCGGGGAGCTGTTTTTT
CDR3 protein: CASSEGGVRGRTGELFF

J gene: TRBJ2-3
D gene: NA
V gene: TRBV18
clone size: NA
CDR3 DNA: TGTGCCAGCTCACCAGGGTCCGGAGACGGGTCCCCAGATACGCAGTATTTT
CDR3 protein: CASSPGSGDGSPDTQYF

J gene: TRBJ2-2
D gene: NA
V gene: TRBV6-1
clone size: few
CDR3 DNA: TGTGCCAGCAGACCCGGGCGCTCGAACACCGGGGAGCTGTTTTTT
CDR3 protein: CASRPGRSNTGELFF

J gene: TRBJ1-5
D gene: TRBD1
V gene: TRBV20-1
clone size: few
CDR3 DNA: TGCAGTGCTAGGGCGGGACAGGCCCTTTTCAATCAGCCCCAGCATTTT
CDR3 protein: CSARAGQALFNQPQHF

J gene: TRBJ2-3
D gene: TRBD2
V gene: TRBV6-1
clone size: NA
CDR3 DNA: TGTGCCAGCAGTGAGCTAGCGGCTGGCACAGATACGCAGTATTTT
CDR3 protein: CASSELAAGTDTQYF

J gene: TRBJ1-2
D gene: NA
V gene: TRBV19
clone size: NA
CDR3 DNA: TGTGCCAGTAGGACCGGGACGGCCTATGGCTACACCTTC
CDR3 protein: CASRTGTAYGYTF

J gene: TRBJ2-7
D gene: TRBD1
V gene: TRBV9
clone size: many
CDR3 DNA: TGTGCCAGCAGCGTAGCGGCAGGGGGCCCCGAGCAGTACTTC
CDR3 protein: CASSVAAGGPEQYF

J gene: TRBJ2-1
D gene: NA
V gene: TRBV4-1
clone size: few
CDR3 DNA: TGCGCCAGCAGCCAAGAAGTGGCCTACATGCATGATGAGCAGTTCTTC
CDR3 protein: CASSQEVAYMHDEQFF

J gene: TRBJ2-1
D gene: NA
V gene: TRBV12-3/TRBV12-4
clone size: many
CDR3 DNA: TGTGCCAGCAGCCTAGGACAGATCCTGAATGAGCAGTTCTTC
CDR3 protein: CASSLGQILNEQFF

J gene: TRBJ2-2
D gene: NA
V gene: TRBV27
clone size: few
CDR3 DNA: TGTGCCAGCAGTACCGCCGGGGCTAAGGGGACCGGGGAGCTGTTTTTT
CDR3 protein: CASSTAGAKGTGELFF

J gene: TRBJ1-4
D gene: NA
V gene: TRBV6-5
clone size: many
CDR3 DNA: TGTGCCAGCAGTTACTCGGTCAGACAGACCGAAAAACTGTTTTTT
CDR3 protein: CASSYSVRQTEKLFF

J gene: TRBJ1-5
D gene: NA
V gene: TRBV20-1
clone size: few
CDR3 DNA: TGCAGTGCTGTTCCCGGGAAGTATAGCAATCAGCCCCAGCATTTT
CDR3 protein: CSAVPGKYSNQPQHF

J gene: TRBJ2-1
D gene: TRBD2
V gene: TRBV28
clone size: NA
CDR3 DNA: TGTGCCAGCAGTCCCTCCCAAGGAATAGCGGGAGGGCGCAATGAGCAGTTCTTC
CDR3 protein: CASSPSQGIAGGRNEQFF

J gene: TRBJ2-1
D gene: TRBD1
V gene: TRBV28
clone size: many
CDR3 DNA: TGTGCCAGCAGTTCCCTGACAGGGGGCTCCTACAATGAGCAGTTCTTC
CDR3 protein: CASSSLTGGSYNEQFF

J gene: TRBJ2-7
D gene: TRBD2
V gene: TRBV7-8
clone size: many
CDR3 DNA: TGTGCCAGCCTAGCGGGACCCAAGGGTGGATACGAGCAGTACTTC
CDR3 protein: CASLAGPKGGYEQYF

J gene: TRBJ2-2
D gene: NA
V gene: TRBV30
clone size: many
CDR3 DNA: TGTGCCTGGAGTGTACAGAACACCGGGGAGCTGTTTTTT
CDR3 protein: CAWSVQNTGELFF

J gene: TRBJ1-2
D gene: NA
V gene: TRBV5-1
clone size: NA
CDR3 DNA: TGCGCCAGCAGCTACCAGGGTGTTGGCTACACCTTC
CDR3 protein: CASSYQGVGYTF

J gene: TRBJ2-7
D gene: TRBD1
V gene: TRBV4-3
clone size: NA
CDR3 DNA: TGCGCCAGCAGCCAAAAGGACAGGGATTGGAACGAGCAGTACTTC
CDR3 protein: CASSQKDRDWNEQYF

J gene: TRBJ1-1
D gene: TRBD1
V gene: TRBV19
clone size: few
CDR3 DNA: TGTGCCACCTCACCGGGACAGACAAGGAACACTGAAGCTTTCTTT
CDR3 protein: CATSPGQTRNTEAFF

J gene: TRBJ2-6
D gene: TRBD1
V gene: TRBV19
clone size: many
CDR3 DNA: TGTGCCAGTAGGACAGGGGACAGCTCTGGGGCCAACGTCCTGACTTTC
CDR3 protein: CASRTGDSSGANVLTF

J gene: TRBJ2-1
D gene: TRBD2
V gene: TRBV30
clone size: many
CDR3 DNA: TGTGCCTGGAGTGTGGGACTAGCGGTATCCAATGAGCAGTTCTTC
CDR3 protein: CAWSVGLAVSNEQFF

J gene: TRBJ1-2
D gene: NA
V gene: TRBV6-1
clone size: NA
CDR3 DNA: TGTGCCAGCAGTGACTCCGCACAAGACTATGGCTACACCTTC
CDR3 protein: CASSDSAQDYGYTF

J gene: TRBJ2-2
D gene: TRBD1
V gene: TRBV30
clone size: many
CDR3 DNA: TGTGCCTGGAGTCCCGACCGGACAGGGGGGACCGGGGAGCTGTTTTTT
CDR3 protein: CAWSPDRTGGTGELFF

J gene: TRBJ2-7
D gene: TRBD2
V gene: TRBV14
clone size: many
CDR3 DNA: TGTGCCAGCAGCCAATGGGGGGGTCAGGACGAGCAGTACTTC
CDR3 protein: CASSQWGGQDEQYF

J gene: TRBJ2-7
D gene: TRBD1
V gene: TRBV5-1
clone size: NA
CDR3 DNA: TGCGCCAGCAGCTTGGGGCCGGGACAGGCATCCTACGAGCAGTACTTC
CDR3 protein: CASSLGPGQASYEQYF

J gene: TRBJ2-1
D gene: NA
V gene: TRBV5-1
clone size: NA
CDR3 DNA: TGCGCCAGCAGCTTGGGGGGACTTAGCGAGCAGTTCTTC
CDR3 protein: CASSLGGLSEQFF

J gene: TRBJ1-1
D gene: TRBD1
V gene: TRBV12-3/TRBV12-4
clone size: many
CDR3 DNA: TGTGCCGTTCAAGGGACAGGGGGGAAAGGGGACACTGAAGCTTTCTTT
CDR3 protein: CAVQGTGGKGDTEAFF

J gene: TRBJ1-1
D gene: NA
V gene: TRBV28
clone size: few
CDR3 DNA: TGTGCCAGCATCATGGGGGGGGCGCAGCATGAAGCTTTCTTT
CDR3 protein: CASIMGGAQHEAFF

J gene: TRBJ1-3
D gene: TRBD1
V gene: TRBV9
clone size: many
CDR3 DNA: TGTGCCAGCAGCTCACACCCGGGACAGATGGCTGGAAACACCATATATTTT
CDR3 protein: CASSSHPGQMAGNTIYF

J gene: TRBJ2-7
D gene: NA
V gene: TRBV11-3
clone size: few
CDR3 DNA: TGTGCCAGCAGCTTAGGGCGGAATTCCCACGAGCAGTACTTC
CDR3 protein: CASSLGRNSHEQYF

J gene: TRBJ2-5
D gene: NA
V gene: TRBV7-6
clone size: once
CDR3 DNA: TGTGCCAGCAGCTTAGGGGCAGAGCAAGAGACCCAGTACTTC
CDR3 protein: CASSLGAEQETQYF

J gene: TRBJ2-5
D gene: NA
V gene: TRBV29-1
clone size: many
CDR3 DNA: TGCAGCGCGCCTCAAGAGGGAGGATCCCAGTACTTC
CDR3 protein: CSAPQEGGSQYF

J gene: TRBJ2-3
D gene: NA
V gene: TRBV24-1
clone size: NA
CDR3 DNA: TGTGCCACCACCCGGGGCGGGACCCCCGGAGATACGCAGTATTTT
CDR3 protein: CATTRGGTPGDTQYF

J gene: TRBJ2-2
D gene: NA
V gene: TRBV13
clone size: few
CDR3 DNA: TGTGCCAGCAGCCCCTACCGCAGGGAGAGGACCGGGGAGCTGTTTTTT
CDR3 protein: CASSPYRRERTGELFF

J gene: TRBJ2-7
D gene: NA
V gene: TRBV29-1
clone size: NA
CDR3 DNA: TGCAGCGTTGAGTTCGAGGGACATCTCTACGAGCAGTACTTC
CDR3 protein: CSVEFEGHLYEQYF

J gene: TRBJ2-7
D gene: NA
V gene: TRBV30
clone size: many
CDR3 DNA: TGTGCCTGGAGTGTAGGGGGGACCGAGCAGTACTTC
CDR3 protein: CAWSVGGTEQYF

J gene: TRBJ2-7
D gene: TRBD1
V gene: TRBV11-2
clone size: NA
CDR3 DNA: TGTGCCAGCAGCTTAGAGTGGAGGACAGGAGCCTACGAGCAGTACTTC
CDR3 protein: CASSLEWRTGAYEQYF

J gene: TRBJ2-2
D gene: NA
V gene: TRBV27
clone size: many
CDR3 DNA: TGTGCCAGACTCTCCTTCCCCACCTTGCTTATCTCCACCGGGGAGCTGTTTTTT
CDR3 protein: CARLSFPTLLISTGELFF

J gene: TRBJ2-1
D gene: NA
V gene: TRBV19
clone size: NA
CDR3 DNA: TGTGCCAGTAGTATTTACTCCGCCAGTCCCAATGAGCAGTTCTTC
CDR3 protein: CASSIYSASPNEQFF

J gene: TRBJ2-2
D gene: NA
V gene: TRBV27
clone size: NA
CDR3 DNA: TGTGCCAGCAGTCCTTCATGGGGGGAAGGTTGGGCCGGGGAGCTGTTTTTT
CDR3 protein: CASSPSWGEGWAGELFF

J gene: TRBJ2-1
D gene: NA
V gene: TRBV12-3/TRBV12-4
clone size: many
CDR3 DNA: TGTGCCAGCAGCCGAGGGTGGAAGGGTGAGCAGTTCTTC
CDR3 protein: CASSRGWKGEQFF

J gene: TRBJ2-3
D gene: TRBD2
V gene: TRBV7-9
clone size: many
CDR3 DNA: TGTGCCAGCAGCCCCTGGACTAGCAACACAGATACGCAGTATTTT
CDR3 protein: CASSPWTSNTDTQYF

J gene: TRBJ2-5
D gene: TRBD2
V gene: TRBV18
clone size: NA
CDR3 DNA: TGTGCCAGCTCACAGGCCGGGACTAACTGGGAGACCCAGTACTTC
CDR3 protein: CASSQAGTNWETQYF

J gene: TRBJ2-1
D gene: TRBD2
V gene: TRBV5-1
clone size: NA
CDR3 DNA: TGTGCCAGCAGCCCAGGGACTAGCGGCACCGGGGAGCAGTTCTTC
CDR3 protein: CASSPGTSGTGEQFF

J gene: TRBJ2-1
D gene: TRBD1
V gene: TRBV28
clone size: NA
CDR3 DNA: TGTGCCAGCAGTGTCACCGGGACAGGGGTTTTCAGCAATGAGCAGTTCTTC
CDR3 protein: CASSVTGTGVFSNEQFF

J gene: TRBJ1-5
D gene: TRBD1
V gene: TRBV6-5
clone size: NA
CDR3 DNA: TGTGCCAGCAGTTGCCCCGCCGAGACAGGGGGGAAAGGGTCCCAGCATTTT
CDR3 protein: CASSCPAETGGKGSQHF

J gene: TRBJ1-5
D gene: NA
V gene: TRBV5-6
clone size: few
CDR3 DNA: TGTGCCAGCAGCTTCTGGGGCGGTCCCCAGCATTTT
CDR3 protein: CASSFWGGPQHF

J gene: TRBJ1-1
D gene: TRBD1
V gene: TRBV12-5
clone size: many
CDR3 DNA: TGTGCTAGTGGTTCCGGACAGGGGGGCACTGAAGCTTTCTTT
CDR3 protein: CASGSGQGGTEAFF

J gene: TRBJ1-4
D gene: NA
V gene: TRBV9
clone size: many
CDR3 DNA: TGTGCCAGCAGCGTAGAAGGAGGTTCTAATGAAAAACTGTTTTTT
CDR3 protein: CASSVEGGSNEKLFF

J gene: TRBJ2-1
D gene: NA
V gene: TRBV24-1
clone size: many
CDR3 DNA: TGTGCCACCAGTGATTTGCAAGGGGGGGAGAACAATGAGCAGTTCTTC
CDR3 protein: CATSDLQGGENNEQFF